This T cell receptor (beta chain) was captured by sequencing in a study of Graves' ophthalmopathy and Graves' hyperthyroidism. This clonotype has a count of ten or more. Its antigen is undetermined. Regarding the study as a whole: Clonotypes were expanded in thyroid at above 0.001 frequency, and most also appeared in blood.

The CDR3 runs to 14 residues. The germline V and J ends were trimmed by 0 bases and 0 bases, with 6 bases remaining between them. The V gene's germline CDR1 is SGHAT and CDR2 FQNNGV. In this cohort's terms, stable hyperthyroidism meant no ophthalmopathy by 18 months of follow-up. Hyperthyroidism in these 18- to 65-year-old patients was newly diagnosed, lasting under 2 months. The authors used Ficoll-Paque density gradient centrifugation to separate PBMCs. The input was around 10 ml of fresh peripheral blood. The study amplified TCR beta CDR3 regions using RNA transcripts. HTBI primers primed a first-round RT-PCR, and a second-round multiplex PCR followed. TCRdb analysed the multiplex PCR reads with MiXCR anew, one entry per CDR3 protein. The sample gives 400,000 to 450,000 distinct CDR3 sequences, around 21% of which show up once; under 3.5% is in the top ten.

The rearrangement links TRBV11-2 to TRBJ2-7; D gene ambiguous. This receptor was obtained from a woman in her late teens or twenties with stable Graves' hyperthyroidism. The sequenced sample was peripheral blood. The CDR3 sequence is CASSLDRHSYEQYF. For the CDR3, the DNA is TGTGCCAGCAGCTTAGACAGGCACTCCTACGAGCAGTACTTC.